These 7 T cell receptor beta chains came from one sample sequenced in a study of blood T cell repertoires in COVID-19. The data were produced by immunoSEQ multiplex PCR, yet TCRdb's version contains in-frame clones alone and is incomplete. Altogether about 280,000 clones are present, approximately 85% being singletons, with the ten largest covering approximately 5%. Sequencing used peripheral blood. These receptors all stem from a man aged 45 to 65 with active or convalescent COVID-19.

The V gene is TRBV30, the J gene TRBJ1-4; possibly TRBD1 for D (5 bases). Germline V lookup: CDR1 GTSNPN, CDR2 SVGIG (reference sequence). Trimming left V 8 bases short and J 13 bases short, with 14 bases between. The CDR3 length is 10 residues. The CDR3 nucleotides read TGTGCCCAAGGGGATAGGGTACTGTTTTTT. The encoded protein is CAQGDRVLFF.

The chain is built from TRBV9 and TRBJ1-1; D is unclear. This CDR3 has 13 residues. V was clipped by 4 bases and J by 1 base, with 8 bases between them. The V gene's germline CDR1 is SGDLS and CDR2 YYNGEE. The CDR3 DNA follows: TGTGCCAGCAGCCCCAGGCCGAACACTGAAGCTTTCTTT. Translated: CASSPRPNTEAFF.

The chain links TRBV19 to TRBJ1-2; a possible D gene is TRBD1 (5 bases). Trimming removed 4 bases at V and 3 bases at J, with 9 bases between. The germline V gene encodes CDR1 LNHDA and CDR2 SQIVND (reference sequence). CDR3 length: 13 residues. CDR3 amino acids: CASSKTGDYGYTF. CDR3 bases: TGTGCCAGTAGTAAAACAGGAGACTATGGCTACACCTTC.

This chain connects TRBV2 to TRBJ1-6; no clear D. Germline V gene sequence: CDR1 SNHLY, CDR2 FYNNEI. This CDR3 contains 11 residues. The V and J ends lost 4 bases and 10 bases respectively, with 5 bases between them. This CDR3 is CASSVQSPLHF. The CDR3 bases are TGTGCCAGCAGTGTACAGTCACCCCTCCACTTT.

The V and J genes are TRBV28 and TRBJ1-5; 11 bases match TRBD1. The CDR3 consists of 17 residues. Germline CDR1 MDHEN, CDR2 SYDVKM. The J segment lost 2 bases and the V segment lost 5 bases, leaving 8 bases of the junction unmatched. Written as DNA, the CDR3 is TGTGCCAGCAGTCCAAGGACAGGGGGCAGAGGCAATCAGCCCCAGCATTTT. It specifies CASSPRTGGRGNQPQHF.

The chain combines TRBV2 with TRBJ2-5; perhaps TRBD2 as D (5 bases). Trimming took off 7 bases at V and 2 bases at J, with 11 bases between the two ends. The CDR3 loop spans 13 amino acids. The germline V gene encodes CDR1 SNHLY and CDR2 FYNNEI. The CDR3 nucleotides read TGTGCCAGCAAACGGACTTCACAAGAGACCCAGTACTTC. This translates into CASKRTSQETQYF.

This chain connects TRBV2 to TRBJ1-1, with TRBD1 as a possible D gene (6 bases). Deletions cut 10 bases from V and 11 bases from J, with 17 bases between. The CDR3 contains 11 residues. CDR1 is SNHLY and CDR2 is FYNNEI in the germline V gene. The CDR3 spells CATSGGLEAFF. DNA of the CDR3: TGTGCCACCTCCGGGGGGCTGGAGGCTTTCTTT.